These 7 T cell receptor beta chains were all obtained from the same sample, sequenced in a study of cytomegalovirus exposure and HLA in healthy donors. This PCR relied on a set of 60 Vbeta primers and 13 Jbeta primers. Sequencing was performed with immunoSEQ multiplex PCR; in TCRdb, only in-frame clones are kept and a portion is missing. This table has 95,000 to 150,000 clones, roughly 77% appearing once. The specimen was PBMCs. These receptors all stem from a woman aged 30 to 39 in good health and CMV-seronegative.

The chain couples TRBV2 to TRBJ1-4; no clear D gene. Trimming removed 3 bases at V and 5 bases at J, with 13 bases between. The CDR3 consists of 15 residues. Germline values: CDR1 SNHLY, CDR2 FYNNEI. The CDR3 reads CASSDLGRRNEKLFF. In nucleotides, the CDR3 is TGTGCCAGCAGTGATTTAGGCAGGAGGAATGAAAAACTGTTTTTT.

The chain carries TRBV7-9 and TRBJ1-1; 8 bases fit TRBD1. The germline V gene has CDR1 SEHNR and CDR2 FQNEAQ (reference sequence). V lost 7 bases and J lost 2; bases outside the gene matches: 6. This CDR3 comprises 14 residues. CDR3 amino acids: CASIPTGVNTEAFF. The CDR3, as DNA: TGTGCCAGCATCCCGACAGGGGTTAACACTGAAGCTTTCTTT. The full variable domain, with the rest looked up from reference TRBV7-9 and TRBJ1-1, is DTGVSQNPRHKITKRGQNVTFRCDPISEHNRLYWYRQTLGQGPEFLTYFQNEAQLEKSRLLSDRFSAERPKGSFSTLEIQRTEQGDSAMYLCASIPTGVNTEAFFGQGTRLTVV.

The genes are TRBV19 and TRBJ1-3, with D possibly matching TRBD1 (6 bases). V lost 5 bases and J lost 0, with 11 bases in between. Per the germline V gene, CDR1 is LNHDA and CDR2 is SQIVND (reference sequence). CDR3 length: 15 amino acids. The DNA for the CDR3 is TGTGCCAGTAGTTCCATACAGGGCTCTGGAAACACCATATATTTT. This codes for CASSSIQGSGNTIYF. Complete variable domain (other parts from reference TRBV19 and TRBJ1-3): DGGITQSPKYLFRKEGQNVTLSCEQNLNHDAMYWYRQDPGQGLRLIYYSQIVNDFQKGDIAEGYSVSREKKESFPLTVTSAQKNPTAFYLCASSSIQGSGNTIYFGEGSWLTVV.

This clone appeared a few times. The chain employs TRBV6-6 and TRBJ2-5; D unclear. This CDR3 is 11 amino acids long. V gave up 3 bases and J gave up 5 bases, with 4 bases separating them. Per germline, CDR1 MNHNY and CDR2 SVGAGI (reference sequence). The CDR3 coding sequence is TGTGCCAGCAGTTATATTGAGACCCAGTACTTC. It specifies CASSYIETQYF.

This chain connects TRBV18 to TRBJ1-4; 10 bases line up with TRBD1. The CDR3 runs to 15 residues. With V trimmed by 3 bases and J by 8 bases, 6 bases remained unmatched. CDR1 and CDR2 from the germline V gene are KGHSH and LQKENI. CDR3 in DNA: TGTGCCAGCTCACCCCGGACAGGGGGGGGAGAAAAACTGTTTTTT. Protein: CASSPRTGGGEKLFF.

The V and J genes are TRBV15 and TRBJ1-3; 11 bases match TRBD1. J lost 3 bases, V lost 3 bases, and 4 bases had no gene match. The CDR3 loop spans 16 amino acids. Germline CDR1 LNHNV, CDR2 YYDKDF (reference sequence). In DNA, the CDR3 is TGTGCCACCAGCAGCGGACAGGGGGCGCGTGGAAACACCATATATTTT. It encodes CATSSGQGARGNTIYF.

The chain joins TRBV19 to TRBJ2-3; D perhaps matches TRBD2 (6 bases). Trimming cost V 5 bases and J 1 base, with 10 bases left between them. The CDR3 length is 14 residues. CDR1 and CDR2 from the germline V gene are LNHDA and SQIVND (reference sequence). The CDR3 bases are TGTGCCAGTAGTCTCGGGACTCGCACAGATACGCAGTATTTT. Translating it yields CASSLGTRTDTQYF.